Below, 4 T cell receptor beta chains from the same sample are listed, as sequenced in a study of T cells in Graves' hyperthyroidism and ophthalmopathy. Regions amplified from RNA transcripts were the TCR beta CDR3 regions. Initially, a first-round RT-PCR of the TCR CDR3 employed the HTBI primer set. TCRdb re-called the multiplex PCR reads through MiXCR, storing one row per CDR3 protein. The table includes 530,000 or so distinct CDR3 sequences, around a quarter detected once. Sample: blood. These receptors were obtained from a woman in her twenties or thirties with Graves' ophthalmopathy.

This chain links TRBV7-9 with TRBJ1-2, with D unclear. Trimming shortened V by 4 bases and J by 8 bases, and 20 bases separated the two germline ends. CDR3 length: 15 residues. In germline, CDR1 is SEHNR, CDR2 FQNEAQ (reference sequence). The CDR3 protein is CASSSGGWQAGGYTF. The CDR3, as DNA: TGTGCCAGCAGCTCCGGTGGGTGGCAGGCTGGGGGCTACACCTTC.

This clonotype was seen repeatedly, ten times or more. J is TRBJ1-3 and V is TRBV28, with D tentatively TRBD1 (6 bases). CDR3 length equals 16 residues. V shed 3 bases and J shed 0 bases, with 12 bases lying between them. Germline CDR1 MDHEN, CDR2 SYDVKM. The CDR3 nucleotides are TGTGCCAGCAGTTTCAGGGGTTTTAACTCTGGAAACACCATATATTTT. Its translation is CASSFRGFNSGNTIYF.

The DNA of the CDR3 is TGTGCCAGCAGTAATACGAAGGGGAGTCGCTATGGCTACACCTTC. This translates into CASSNTKGSRYGYTF. The rearrangement uses TRBV6-1 and TRBJ1-2; possibly TRBD1 for D (5 bases). The ends were cut back, 5 bases at V and 4 bases at J, with 17 bases in the middle. In germline, CDR1 is MNHNS, CDR2 SASEGT. CDR3 size: 15 residues.

The chain has TRBV6-5 and TRBJ1-5; D remains ambiguous. The V and J ends lost 4 bases and 1 base respectively, with 11 bases between them. CDR3 length equals 15 residues. The germline gives CDR1 MNHEY, CDR2 SVGAGI. CDR3 protein: CASSSGFGSNQPQHF. CDR3 DNA: TGTGCCAGCAGTTCGGGTTTTGGAAGCAATCAGCCCCAGCATTTT.